Included here is one TCR beta chain sequence, with context. This record belongs to a study of Ad26.COV2.S vaccination and SARS-CoV-2 variants. Regarding treatment: over 15 received Ad26.COV2.S at low or high dose, single or two shots; 5 received placebo; per-sample allocation not given. Collection of the samples took place on day 63 after the first injection of vaccine or placebo. TCRdb's table, derived via immunoSEQ multiplex PCR, lists solely in-frame clones and lacks some. The data show approximately 300,000 clones, approximately 80% seen once. This CDR3 has 15 amino acids. Per the germline V gene, CDR1 is SNHLY and CDR2 is FYNNEI. V was pared by 7 bases and J by 0 bases, with 15 bases between.

V is TRBV2 and J is TRBJ1-1, with D uncertain. The TCR originated in a person aged 18-65 years who received the Ad26.COV2.S COVID-19 vaccine or a placebo. The sequencing here drew on peripheral blood, taken in a trial of Ad26.COV2.S vaccine versus placebo. The CDR3 DNA reads as TGTGCCAGCACCCGATTGGGCAGTCTGAACACTGAAGCTTTCTTT. This encodes CASTRLGSLNTEAFF.